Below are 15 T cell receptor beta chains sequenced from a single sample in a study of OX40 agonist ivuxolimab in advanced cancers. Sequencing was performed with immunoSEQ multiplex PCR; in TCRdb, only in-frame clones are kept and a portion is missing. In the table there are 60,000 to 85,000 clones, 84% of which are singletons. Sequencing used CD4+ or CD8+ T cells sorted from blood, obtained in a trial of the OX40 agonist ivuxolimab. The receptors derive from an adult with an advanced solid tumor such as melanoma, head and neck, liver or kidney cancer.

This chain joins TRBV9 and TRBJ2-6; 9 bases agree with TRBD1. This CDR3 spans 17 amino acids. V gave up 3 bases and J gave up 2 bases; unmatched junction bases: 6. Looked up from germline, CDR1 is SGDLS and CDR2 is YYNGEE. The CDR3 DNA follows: TGTGCCAGCAGCGCCTCACAGGGGGCCACTGGGGCCAACGTCCTGACTTTC. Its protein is CASSASQGATGANVLTF.

This chain's CDR3 is CASSVTTGNEQFF. CDR3 nucleotide sequence: TGTGCCAGCAGCGTGACTACAGGGAATGAGCAGTTCTTC. V is TRBV9 and J is TRBJ2-1; maybe TRBD1 (6 bases). The CDR3 extends over 13 amino acids. V was cut by 2 bases and J by 7 bases, with 10 bases left in between. The germline V gene encodes CDR1 SGDLS and CDR2 YYNGEE.

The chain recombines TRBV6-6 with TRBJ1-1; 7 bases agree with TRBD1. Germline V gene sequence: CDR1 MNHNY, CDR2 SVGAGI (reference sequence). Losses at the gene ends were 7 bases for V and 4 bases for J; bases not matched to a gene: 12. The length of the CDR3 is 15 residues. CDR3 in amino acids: CASTPTGTDLTEAFF. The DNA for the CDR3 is TGTGCCAGCACCCCAACCGGGACAGACCTCACTGAAGCTTTCTTT.

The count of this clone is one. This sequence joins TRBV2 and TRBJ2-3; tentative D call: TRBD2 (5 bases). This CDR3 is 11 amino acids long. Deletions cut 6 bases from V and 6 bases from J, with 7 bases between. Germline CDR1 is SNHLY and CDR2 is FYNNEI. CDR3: CASRRGDTQYF. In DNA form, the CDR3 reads TGTGCCAGCAGGAGAGGGGATACGCAGTATTTT.

CDR3 sequence: CASSHGGPASKSGNTIYF. CDR3 nucleotide sequence: TGTGCCAGCAGTCATGGCGGCCCAGCCTCTAAATCTGGAAACACCATATATTTT. J is TRBJ1-3 and V is TRBV27; no clear D gene. CDR1 MNHEY and CDR2 SMNVEV come from the germline V gene (reference sequence). There are 18 residues in the CDR3. V dropped 5 bases and J dropped 1 base, with 21 bases sitting between them.

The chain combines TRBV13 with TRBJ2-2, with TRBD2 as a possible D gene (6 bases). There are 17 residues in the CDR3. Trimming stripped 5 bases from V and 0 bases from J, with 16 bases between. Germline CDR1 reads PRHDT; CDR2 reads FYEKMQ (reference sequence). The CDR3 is CASSGGRESPNTGELFF. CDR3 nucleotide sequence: TGTGCCAGCAGCGGGGGACGGGAGAGTCCGAACACCGGGGAGCTGTTTTTT.

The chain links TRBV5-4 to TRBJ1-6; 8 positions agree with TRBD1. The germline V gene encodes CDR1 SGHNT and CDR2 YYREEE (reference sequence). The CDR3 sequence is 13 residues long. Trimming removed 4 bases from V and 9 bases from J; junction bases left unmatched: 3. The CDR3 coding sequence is TGTGCCAGCAGCCTTACAGGGGGTTCACCCCTCCACTTT. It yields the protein CASSLTGGSPLHF.

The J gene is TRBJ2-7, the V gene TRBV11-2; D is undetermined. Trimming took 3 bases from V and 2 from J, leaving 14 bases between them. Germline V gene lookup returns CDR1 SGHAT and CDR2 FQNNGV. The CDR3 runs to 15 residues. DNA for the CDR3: TGTGCCAGCAGCTTGAACAGCGTTGGGACCTACGAGCAGTACTTC. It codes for CASSLNSVGTYEQYF.

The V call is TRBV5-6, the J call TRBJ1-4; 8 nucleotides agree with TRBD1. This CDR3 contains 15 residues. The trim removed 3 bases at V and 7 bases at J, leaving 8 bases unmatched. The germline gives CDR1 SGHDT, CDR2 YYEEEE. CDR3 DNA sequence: TGTGCCAGCAGCTCCCCGACACAGGGGGGTGAAAAACTGTTTTTT. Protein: CASSSPTQGGEKLFF.

The CDR3 nucleotides read TGTGCCAGCAGTTCGACTAGCTCCTATAATTCACCCCTCCACTTT. This translates into CASSSTSSYNSPLHF. This chain links TRBV11-2 with TRBJ1-6; D call uncertain. The CDR3 length is 15 residues. V gave up 6 bases and J gave up 0 bases, with 9 bases separating them. The germline V gene has CDR1 SGHAT and CDR2 FQNNGV.

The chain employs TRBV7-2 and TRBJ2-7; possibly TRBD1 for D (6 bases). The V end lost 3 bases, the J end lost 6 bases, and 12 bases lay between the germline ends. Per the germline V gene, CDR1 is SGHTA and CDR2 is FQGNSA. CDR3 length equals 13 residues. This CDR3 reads CASSFRRGREQYF. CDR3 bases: TGTGCCAGCAGCTTCCGCAGGGGCCGCGAGCAGTACTTC.

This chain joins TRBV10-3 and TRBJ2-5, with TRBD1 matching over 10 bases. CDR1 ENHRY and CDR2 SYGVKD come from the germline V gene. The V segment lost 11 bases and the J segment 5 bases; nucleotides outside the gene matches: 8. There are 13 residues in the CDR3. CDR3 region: CAVRDRGEETQYF. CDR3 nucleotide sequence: TGTGCCGTTAGGGACAGGGGCGAGGAGACCCAGTACTTC.

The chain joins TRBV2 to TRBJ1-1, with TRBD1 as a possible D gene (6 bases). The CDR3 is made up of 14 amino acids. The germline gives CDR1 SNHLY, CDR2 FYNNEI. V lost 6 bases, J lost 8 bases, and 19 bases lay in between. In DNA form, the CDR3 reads TGTGCCAGCAGAGGATCGGGACAAGTTACCGAAGCTTTCTTT. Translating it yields CASRGSGQVTEAFF.

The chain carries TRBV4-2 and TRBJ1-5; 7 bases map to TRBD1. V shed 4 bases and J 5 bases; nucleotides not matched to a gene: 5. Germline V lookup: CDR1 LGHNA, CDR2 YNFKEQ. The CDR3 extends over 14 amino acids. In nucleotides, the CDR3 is TGTGCCAGCAGCCGAGACAGGGCGGATCAGCCCCAGCATTTT. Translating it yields CASSRDRADQPQHF.

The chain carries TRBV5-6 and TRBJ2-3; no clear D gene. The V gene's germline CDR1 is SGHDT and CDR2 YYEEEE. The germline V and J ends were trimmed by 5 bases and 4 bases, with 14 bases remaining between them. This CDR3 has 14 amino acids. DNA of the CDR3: TGTGCCAGCAGAGGCCTAGGCGGCGCAGATACGCAGTATTTT. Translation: CASRGLGGADTQYF.